This TCR beta chain was profiled in a study of cytomegalovirus exposure and HLA in healthy donors. Between the trimmed V and J ends, which lost 0 bases and 0 bases, there was a span of 13 bases. The CDR3 has 16 residues. Germline lookup yields CDR1 SGHDT and CDR2 YYEEEE. Donors consisted of healthy bone marrow donors. Amplification used 60 Vbeta primers and 13 Jbeta primers. The protocol was immunoSEQ multiplex PCR, while the TCRdb copy is restricted to in-frame clones and leaves out a portion. The sample consists of around 200,000 clones, approximately 80% of them appearing once. This clonotype was obtained from a woman aged 40 to 50 in good health and CMV-seronegative. The chain joins TRBV5-6 to TRBJ2-7; perhaps TRBD1 as D (5 bases). Sequencing was carried out using PBMCs. CDR3 sequence: CASSLAPGKTSYEQYF. In DNA form, the CDR3 reads TGTGCCAGCAGCTTGGCCCCAGGGAAAACCTCCTACGAGCAGTACTTC.